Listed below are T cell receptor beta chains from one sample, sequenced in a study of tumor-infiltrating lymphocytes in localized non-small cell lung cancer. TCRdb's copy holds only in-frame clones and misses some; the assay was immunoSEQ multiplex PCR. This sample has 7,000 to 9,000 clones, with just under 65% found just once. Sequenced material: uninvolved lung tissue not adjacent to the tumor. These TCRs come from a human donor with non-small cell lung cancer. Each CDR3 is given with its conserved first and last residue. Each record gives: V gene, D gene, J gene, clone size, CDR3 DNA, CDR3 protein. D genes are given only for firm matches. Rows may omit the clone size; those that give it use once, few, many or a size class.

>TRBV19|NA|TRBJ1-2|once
TGTGCCAGCCACCCAGGAGCTTATGGCTACACCTTC
CASHPGAYGYTF
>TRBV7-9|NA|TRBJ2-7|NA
TGTGCCAGCAGCCAGGGGTTTCCCCCCTACGAGCAGTACTTC
CASSQGFPPYEQYF
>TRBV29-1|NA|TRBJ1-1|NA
TGCAGCGGCGGAGGGGGGACTGAAGCTTTCTTT
CSGGGGTEAFF
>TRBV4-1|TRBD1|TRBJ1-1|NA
TGCGCCAGCAGCGCGAGTGAGGGGGCAAGGAACACTGAAGCTTTCTTT
CASSASEGARNTEAFF
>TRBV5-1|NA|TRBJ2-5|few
TGCGCCAGCAGCTTGGCCTTAGGGATCGTTTTGGAGACCCAGTACTTC
CASSLALGIVLETQYF
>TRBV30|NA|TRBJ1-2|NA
TGTGCCTGGAGTGTACAGGTTAACTATGGCTACACCTTC
CAWSVQVNYGYTF
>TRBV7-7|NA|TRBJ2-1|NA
TGTGCCAGCAGCCCTGGACCGAACAGCAATGAGCAGTTCTTC
CASSPGPNSNEQFF
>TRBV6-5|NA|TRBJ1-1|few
TGTGGGGCAAGGGGTCCGGGGAACACTGAAGCTTTCTTT
CGARGPGNTEAFF
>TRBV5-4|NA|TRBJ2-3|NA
TGTGCCAGCAGCTTGTTCGACACAGATACGCAGTATTTT
CASSLFDTDTQYF
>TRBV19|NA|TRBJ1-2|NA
TGTGCCAGTAGTCACCGGGACCTTGGCGGCTACACCTTC
CASSHRDLGGYTF
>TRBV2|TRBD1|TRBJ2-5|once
TGTGCCAGCAGTGAAATTACAGGGGCTTCGACCCAGTACTTC
CASSEITGASTQYF
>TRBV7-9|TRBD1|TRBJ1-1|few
TGTGCCAGCAGCTCCTCCCCGGGACAGGAGACTGAAGCTTTCTTT
CASSSSPGQETEAFF
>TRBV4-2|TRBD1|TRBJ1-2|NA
TGTGCCAGCAGCCAAGAGGGGACAGGGCAAGACTATGGCTACACCTTC
CASSQEGTGQDYGYTF
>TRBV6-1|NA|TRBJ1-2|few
TGTGCCAGCAGTACACCTCTTGGGTATGGCTACACCTTC
CASSTPLGYGYTF
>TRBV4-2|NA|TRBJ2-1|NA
TGTGCCAGCAGCCGGGGTCCTCCCCGATACAATGAGCAGTTCTTC
CASSRGPPRYNEQFF
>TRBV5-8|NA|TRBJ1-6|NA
TGTGCCACTCGAGGGGGAAACCGTCCTTCACCCCTCCACTTT
CATRGGNRPSPLHF
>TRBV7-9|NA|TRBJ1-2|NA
TGTGCCAGCAGCCCGGCTGGCAGGGGCCTACATGGTTACACCTTC
CASSPAGRGLHGYTF
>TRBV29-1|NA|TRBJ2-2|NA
TGCAGCGTTGCCCAGGCACTTAACACCGGGGAGCTGTTTTTT
CSVAQALNTGELFF
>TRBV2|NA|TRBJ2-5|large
TGTGCCAGCAGTGAAAGGCAGGGAGGAGAGACCCAGTACTTC
CASSERQGGETQYF
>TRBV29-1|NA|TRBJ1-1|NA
TGCAGCGTTGCTAGGGGTCAAAACACTGAAGCTTTCTTT
CSVARGQNTEAFF
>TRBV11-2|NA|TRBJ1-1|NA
TGTGCCAGCAGCTCCCCCGTGCGGGACTTTTTAGGGGACACTGAAGCTTTCTTT
CASSSPVRDFLGDTEAFF
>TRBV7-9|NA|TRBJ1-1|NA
NA
CASILVNAEAFF
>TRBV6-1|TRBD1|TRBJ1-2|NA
TGTGCCAGCAGTGGACAGGGGGCGGCCTATGGCTACACCTTC
CASSGQGAAYGYTF
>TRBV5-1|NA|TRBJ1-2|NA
TGCGCCAGCAGCGAGACAGTCCCCTATGGCTACACCTTC
CASSETVPYGYTF
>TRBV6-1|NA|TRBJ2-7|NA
TGTGCCAGCAGTGGGGAACAGGGCTACGAGCAGTACTTC
CASSGEQGYEQYF
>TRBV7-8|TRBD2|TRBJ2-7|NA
TGTGCCAGCAGCCCTGGACTGGGCGGGGGACCGAGCTCCTACGAGCAGTACTTC
CASSPGLGGGPSSYEQYF
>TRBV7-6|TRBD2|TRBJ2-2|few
TGTGCCAGCAGCTTAGTTCTAGCGGGGGGCACTAGCTCCGGGGAGCTGTTTTTT
CASSLVLAGGTSSGELFF
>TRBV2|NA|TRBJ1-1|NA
TGTGCCAGCACTTCGGCAGTTGAAGCTTTCTTT
CASTSAVEAFF